Each of the 6 T cell receptor beta chains below was sequenced from the same sample in a study of vaccination and CD4 T cells after COVID-19 (dated by TCRdb to between 2021 and 2024). The sample's treatment or condition label, in plain terms: roughly 11-day PBMC culture with coronavirus spike peptide pools or control peptides (ViraFEST assay). These receptors are not linked to any known antigen. Libraries were built with PCR. Sequencing took place on an Illumina iSeq 100. TCR sequencing of DNA from cultured CD4+ T cells used the Oncomine TCR Beta short-read assay at the Johns Hopkins FTIC core. Through fastp at Q25 and MiXCR, TCRdb rebuilt clones from the public reads, retaining in-frame beta chains. Each CDR3 protein gets just one entry, which takes the most common genes and DNA from the rows behind it. The sample has approximately 17,000 distinct CDR3 sequences on record, nearly 50% of them singletons. Around 4.5% of the sample rests with the top ten.

Material: CD4+ T cells from blood, cultured in vitro, obtained before SARS-CoV-2 vaccination. All receptors come from a human donor who had recovered from COVID-19.

A few counts support this clonotype. The gene calls are TRBV11-3 and TRBJ2-7, with D maybe TRBD2 (7 bases). Germline values: CDR1 SGHNT, CDR2 YENEEA. The CDR3 spans 14 residues. The ends were cut back, 3 bases at V and 2 bases at J, with 11 bases in the middle. CDR3 sequence: CASSFGGGPYEQYF. The DNA for the CDR3 is TGTGCCAGCAGCTTTGGGGGGGGCCCCTACGAGCAGTACTTC. Together with reference TRBV11-3 and TRBJ2-7, the CDR3 gives the full variable domain: EAGVVQSPRYKIIEKKQPVAFWCNPISGHNTLYWYLQNLGQGPELLIRYENEEAVDDSQLPKDRFSAERLKGVDSTLKIQPAELGDSAVYLCASSFGGGPYEQYFGPGTRLTVT.

The chain recombines TRBV10-1 with TRBJ1-1; no firm D call. The CDR3 spans 14 residues. V was cut by 0 bases and J by 6 bases, with 11 bases left in between. Germline V gives CDR1 WNHNN, CDR2 SYGVQD (reference sequence). CDR3 protein: CASSESRFGAEAFF. CDR3 DNA: TGCGCCAGCAGTGAGTCACGTTTTGGGGCTGAAGCTTTCTTT.

This sequence joins TRBV20-1 and TRBJ2-7; 9 bases are shared with TRBD1. J lost 5 bases, V lost 2 bases, and 1 base had no gene match. The V gene's germline CDR1 is DFQATT and CDR2 SNEGSKA (reference sequence). There are 12 residues in the CDR3. The chain's CDR3 is CSARRDRDEQYF. The CDR3 coding sequence is TGCAGTGCTAGACGGGACAGGGACGAGCAGTACTTC.

The chain employs TRBV7-8 and TRBJ2-7; D is uncertain. Germline CDR1 reads SGHVS; CDR2 reads FQNEAQ. The CDR3 runs to 13 residues. Trimming shortened V by 0 bases and J by 1 base, and 4 bases separated the two germline ends. CDR3 nucleotides: TGTGCCAGCAGCTTAGCCAGGTCCTACGAGCAGTACTTC. It specifies CASSLARSYEQYF. The complete variable domain, with remaining parts taken from reference TRBV7-8 and TRBJ2-7, reads GAGVSQSPRYKVAKRGQDVALRCDPISGHVSLFWYQQALGQGPEFLTYFQNEAQLDKSGLPSDRFFAERPEGSVSTLKIQRTQQEDSAVYLCASSLARSYEQYFGPGTRLTVT.

This clonotype has just a few counts. The V gene is TRBV6-2 or TRBV6-3, the J gene TRBJ2-3; the match to TRBD2 covers 8 bases. The CDR3 totals 12 residues. J was trimmed by 7 bases and V by 6 bases; bases with no gene match: 3. The germline gives CDR1 MNHEY, CDR2 SVGEGT. CDR3 protein: CASSLAGNTQYF. In DNA form, the CDR3 reads TGTGCCAGCAGCTTAGCGGGAAATACGCAGTATTTT.

This chain links TRBV5-4 with TRBJ2-1; D is unclear. This CDR3 has 11 residues. Germline CDR1 SGHNT, CDR2 YYREEE (reference sequence). Trimming took off 0 bases at V and 8 bases at J, with 3 bases between the two ends. The CDR3: CASSLEYEQFF. In DNA form, the CDR3 reads TGTGCCAGCAGCTTGGAGTATGAGCAGTTCTTC.